These 26 T cell receptor beta chains share one sample of origin, sequenced in a study of CD8+ T cells in alopecia areata (dated 2018 in TCRdb). The sample's time point, from its label and the paper: baseline before oral tofacitinib. Receptor libraries were prepared by the immunoSEQ multiplex PCR assay. RNA was extracted from all samples and reverse transcribed into cDNA as template for TCR sequencing. In its TCRdb copy, this immuneACCESS table keeps in-frame sequences only and misses some clones. Where compared with another copy, unresolved V genes explain less than half of these, and the others have no known cause. This sample gives under 250,000 clones in total; approximately 52% of them show up just once. The biggest ten clones account for approximately 0.5% of the sample. The source was CD4+ T cells sorted from blood, collected at week 0. These receptors were collected from a human donor with alopecia areata.

The rearrangement joins TRBV18 to TRBJ1-5; TRBD1 agrees at 9 bases. The germline V gene has CDR1 KGHSH and CDR2 LQKENI. The CDR3 totals 16 residues. Germline trimming cut 3 bases from V and 2 bases from J; bases unmatched to any gene: 5. This CDR3 is CASSPVDRGGNQPQHF. CDR3 nucleotide sequence: TGTGCCAGCTCACCCGTGGACAGGGGTGGCAATCAGCCCCAGCATTTT.

J is TRBJ2-1 and V is TRBV29-1; TRBD2 aligns across 7 bases. The CDR3 loop spans 12 amino acids. CDR1 SQVTM and CDR2 ANQGSEA come from the germline V gene. V lost 4 bases, J lost 6 bases, and 3 bases stayed unmatched. The CDR3 DNA reads as TGCAGCGTTGTATCTAGCGGCAATGAGCAGTTCTTC. Translated, it gives CSVVSSGNEQFF.

The chain is built from TRBV23-1 and TRBJ2-3, with 7 bases identical to TRBD1. TRBV23-1 is reported as an ORF; its role is uncertain. CDR3 length: 16 residues. V shed 4 bases and J 4 bases; nucleotides not matched to a gene: 11. CDR3 loop: CASSPPTDRPPDTQYF. CDR3 DNA: TGCGCCAGCAGTCCGCCAACGGACAGGCCCCCAGATACGCAGTATTTT.

Only one count was recorded for this clone. This chain joins TRBV5-4 and TRBJ1-6; tentatively, D is TRBD1 (6 bases). V was trimmed by 2 bases and J by 6 bases, leaving 12 bases between them. CDR3 size: 15 residues. Per the germline V gene, CDR1 is SGHNT and CDR2 is YYREEE (reference sequence). The CDR3: CASSFQGRPNSPLHF. CDR3 bases: TGTGCCAGCAGCTTTCAGGGGCGCCCTAATTCACCCCTCCACTTT.

The chain is built from TRBV2 and TRBJ2-7; 9 bases are a match to TRBD1. Germline CDR1 SNHLY, CDR2 FYNNEI. V dropped 6 bases and J dropped 4; count of bases not matched to a gene: 10. The CDR3 covers 15 residues. The CDR3 nucleotides read TGTGCCAGCAGGGACCCGGGACAGGGTGGGTACGAGCAGTACTTC. It encodes CASRDPGQGGYEQYF.

The CDR3 DNA reads as TGTGCCAGCAGCCCCGACAGGGGGCCCTACAATGAGCAGTTCTTC. Protein product: CASSPDRGPYNEQFF. This chain joins TRBV7-9 and TRBJ2-1; TRBD1 matches 10 bases. The length of the CDR3 is 15 residues. With V trimmed by 5 bases and J by 2 bases, 3 bases remained unmatched. The germline V gene has CDR1 SEHNR and CDR2 FQNEAQ (reference sequence).

The rearrangement links TRBV19 to TRBJ2-7, with 7 bases fitting TRBD2. Germline CDR1 reads LNHDA; CDR2 reads SQIVND (reference sequence). This CDR3 spans 14 amino acids. Germline trimming cut 9 bases from V and 2 bases from J; bases unmatched to any gene: 10. Here the CDR3 DNA reads TGTGCCAGCCGGGACCCGGGGGGAACCTACGAGCAGTACTTC. Amino acids: CASRDPGGTYEQYF.

This rearrangement joins TRBV5-1 to TRBJ1-6, with D unclear. Germline V gene sequence: CDR1 SGHRS, CDR2 YFSETQ. V gave up 0 bases and J gave up 8 bases, with 12 bases separating them. There are 15 residues in the CDR3. This CDR3 reads CASSLAGQDYSPLHF. Here the CDR3 DNA reads TGCGCCAGCAGCTTGGCTGGGCAGGACTATTCACCCCTCCACTTT.

The chain employs TRBV6-5 and TRBJ1-5, with a weak D call TRBD1 (5 bases). The germline V and J ends were trimmed by 2 bases and 6 bases, with 11 bases remaining between them. CDR3 length equals 14 residues. CDR1 MNHEY and CDR2 SVGAGI come from the germline V gene. This chain's CDR3 is CASSYTQAVQPQHF. CDR3 DNA sequence: TGTGCCAGCAGTTACACACAGGCTGTTCAGCCCCAGCATTTT.

This rearrangement joins TRBV13 to TRBJ2-3; 7 nucleotides align to TRBD2. V was pared by 4 bases and J by 2 bases, with 6 bases of the junction left unmatched. The CDR3 runs to 15 residues. Germline V CDR1 and CDR2: PRHDT, FYEKMQ (reference sequence). The CDR3 coding sequence is TGTGCCAGCAGCTCCGGGGGGACGACCACAGATACGCAGTATTTT. Translated, it gives CASSSGGTTTDTQYF.

The chain has TRBV15 and TRBJ1-4; no firm D call. CDR3 length: 13 amino acids. V was clipped by 3 bases and J by 8 bases, with 10 bases between them. Germline CDR1 reads LNHNV; CDR2 reads YYDKDF (reference sequence). DNA for the CDR3: TGTGCCACCAGCAGGACCATTGGGGAAAAACTGTTTTTT. Its protein product is CATSRTIGEKLFF.

The rearrangement uses TRBV15 and TRBJ2-5, with D unclear. Germline V gene lookup returns CDR1 LNHNV and CDR2 YYDKDF (reference sequence). CDR3 length: 13 residues. With 0 bases removed from V and 4 bases from J, the gap between germline ends came to 6 bases. CDR3 bases: TGTGCCACCAGCAGAGACACGGCAGAGACCCAGTACTTC. Protein: CATSRDTAETQYF.

This clone was recorded a few times. The chain uses TRBV5-5 and TRBJ2-7; a weak D match, TRBD1 (6 bases). The CDR3 loop spans 15 amino acids. Germline CDR1 is SGHKS and CDR2 is YYEKEE (reference sequence). V was cut by 0 bases and J by 3 bases, with 13 bases left in between. In DNA form, the CDR3 reads TGTGCCAGCAGCTTGGAATTCGGACAGAGCTACGAGCAGTACTTC. It yields the protein CASSLEFGQSYEQYF.

This clone was seen more than once but under ten times. The V gene is TRBV29-1, the J gene TRBJ1-5, with D possibly being TRBD1 (6 bases). Looked up from germline, CDR1 is SQVTM and CDR2 is ANQGSEA. Deletions cut 4 bases from V and 5 bases from J, with 15 bases between. The CDR3 consists of 14 residues. The CDR3 here is CSVVLGAGDQPQHF. The CDR3 nucleotides read TGCAGCGTTGTTCTAGGGGCAGGGGATCAGCCCCAGCATTTT.

The chain links TRBV5-1 to TRBJ2-1; 9 bases fit TRBD1. In germline, CDR1 is SGHRS, CDR2 YFSETQ. After removal of 2 bases from V and 0 bases from J, the junction contained 3 bases not matched to a gene. The CDR3 length is 16 residues. CDR3: CASSFRQGVSYNEQFF. For the CDR3, the DNA is TGCGCCAGCAGCTTCAGACAGGGGGTCTCCTACAATGAGCAGTTCTTC.

In DNA form, the CDR3 reads TGTGCCAGCAGTCACGGGGAGCCCCAGCATTTT. It codes for CASSHGEPQHF. This chain joins TRBV6-6 and TRBJ1-5; D is ambiguous. The CDR3 totals 11 residues. Germline CDR1 MNHNY, CDR2 SVGAGI (reference sequence). V lost 5 bases and J lost 8, with 7 bases in between.

This clone came up a few times. The rearrangement links TRBV4-1 to TRBJ1-1, with a possible D match to TRBD1 (5 bases). V was pared by 5 bases and J by 2 bases, with 12 bases between. The CDR3 is 14 amino acids. Germline assignment: CDR1 MGHRA and CDR2 YSYEKL. The chain's CDR3 is CASSFRATNTEAFF. DNA for the CDR3: TGCGCCAGCAGCTTCAGGGCGACTAACACTGAAGCTTTCTTT.

The chain recombines TRBV7-2 with TRBJ1-2; no reliable D call. Trimming removed 1 base from V and 8 bases from J, with 11 bases in between. CDR1 is SGHTA, CDR2 FQGNSA, per germline. This CDR3 is 13 amino acids long. The CDR3 region has the DNA TGTGCCAGCAGCTTAGTCTCGGGAGGCGGCTACACCTTC. Its protein product is CASSLVSGGGYTF.

By share, this clone counts as medium-sized. This chain joins TRBV29-1 and TRBJ2-3, with 9 bases lining up with TRBD2. The V segment lost 4 bases and the J segment 10 bases; nucleotides outside the gene matches: 9. The germline V gene has CDR1 SQVTM and CDR2 ANQGSEA. The CDR3 has 13 residues. The CDR3 sequence: CSVAGTSLYAQYF. CDR3 DNA: TGCAGCGTTGCGGGGACTAGCCTCTACGCGCAGTATTTT.

The V and J genes are TRBV9 and TRBJ1-1, with D perhaps matching TRBD1 (5 bases). The germline CDR1 and CDR2 sequences are SGDLS and YYNGEE. This CDR3 has 12 residues. V lost 0 bases, J lost 10 bases, and 10 bases lay in between. Here the CDR3 reads CASSVVGGVAFF. The CDR3, as DNA: TGTGCCAGCAGCGTAGTAGGAGGGGTAGCTTTCTTT.

The rearrangement uses TRBV27 and TRBJ1-2; D is unresolved. The CDR3 loop spans 15 amino acids. The V end lost 6 bases, the J end lost 4 bases, and 18 bases lay between the germline ends. The germline V gene encodes CDR1 MNHEY and CDR2 SMNVEV (reference sequence). CDR3 protein: CASRNPQSLGYGYTF. In DNA, the CDR3 is TGTGCCAGCAGGAACCCTCAGTCCCTGGGCTATGGCTACACCTTC.

V and J are TRBV5-6 and TRBJ2-1, with D unresolved. In germline, CDR1 is SGHDT, CDR2 YYEEEE. This CDR3 is built from 15 residues. Trimming removed 5 bases at V and 0 bases at J, with 12 bases between. This CDR3 is CASRSSTSSYNEQFF. DNA for the CDR3: TGTGCCAGCAGGTCGTCAACGAGCTCCTACAATGAGCAGTTCTTC.

The chain has TRBV7-3 and TRBJ1-1, with D hard to call. The length of the CDR3 is 13 residues. The V end was cut by 4 bases, the J end by 3 bases, with 9 bases between. CDR1 and CDR2 (germline): SGHTA, FQGTGA. In DNA form, the CDR3 reads TGTGCCAGCAGCTCGGGAGTGTACACTGAAGCTTTCTTT. The encoded protein is CASSSGVYTEAFF.

This clone was detected many times. V usage is TRBV7-9 and J usage is TRBJ2-1, with 9 bases lining up with TRBD2. The CDR3 is 15 amino acids. Germline values: CDR1 SEHNR, CDR2 FQNEAQ (reference sequence). The trim removed 4 bases at V and 5 bases at J, leaving 6 bases unmatched. The CDR3 nucleotides are TGTGCCAGCAGCTATAGCGGGAGAACGAACAATGAGCAGTTCTTC. Translated: CASSYSGRTNNEQFF.

The rearrangement joins TRBV5-1 to TRBJ2-6; 7 nucleotides align to TRBD1. Trimming at V came to 0 bases and at J to 9 bases, leaving 18 bases not matched to a gene. Germline values: CDR1 SGHRS, CDR2 YFSETQ. CDR3 size: 19 residues. The CDR3 spells CASSLEGALWTGSNNVLTF. CDR3 sequence (DNA): TGCGCCAGCAGCTTGGAAGGGGCCCTCTGGACAGGAAGCAACAACGTCCTGACTTTC.

This rearrangement joins TRBV30 to TRBJ1-3; D not resolved. V lost 5 bases, J lost 1 base, and 18 bases lay in between. The CDR3 loop spans 16 amino acids. The V gene's germline CDR1 is GTSNPN and CDR2 SVGIG (reference sequence). CDR3 region: CAWGSEGGGSGNTIYF. The DNA for the CDR3 is TGTGCCTGGGGCAGTGAGGGAGGAGGTTCTGGAAACACCATATATTTT.